Each of the 9 T cell receptor beta chains below was sequenced from the same sample in a study of T-cell memory formation after mild COVID-19. TCRdb reprocessed the 5' RACE reads via MiXCR and lists one record per CDR3 protein. The sample records hundreds of thousands of distinct CDR3 sequences, about 23% being singletons. Sequenced sample: PBMCs or a T cell subset sorted from them (not recorded which). The origin of the receptors is an adult woman who had mild COVID-19 (a few samples of this study predate the infection). Cell type and time point are not known.

This clonotype has more than one count but fewer than ten. This rearrangement joins TRBV19 to TRBJ1-2; maybe TRBD1 (6 bases). This CDR3 contains 16 residues. Trimming left V 6 bases short and J 4 bases short, with 21 bases between. Germline V lookup: CDR1 LNHDA, CDR2 SQIVND (reference sequence). The CDR3 coding sequence is TGTGCCAGTAGCCACCGGGACACCCTTGTCTTCTATGGCTACACCTTC. It codes for CASSHRDTLVFYGYTF.

This clonotype was detected only a few times. J is TRBJ2-1 and V is TRBV5-1; D not certain. Germline V gene lookup returns CDR1 SGHRS and CDR2 YFSETQ. This CDR3 spans 16 amino acids. The germline V and J ends were trimmed by 0 bases and 4 bases, with 14 bases remaining between them. The CDR3 here is CASSLDGRVVYNEQFF. The CDR3 DNA reads TGCGCCAGCAGCTTGGACGGTAGGGTCGTATACAATGAGCAGTTCTTC.

The chain recombines TRBV11-1 with TRBJ2-1, with TRBD1 matching 7 bases. This CDR3 spans 16 amino acids. The J segment lost 3 bases and the V segment lost 5 bases, leaving 10 bases of the junction unmatched. CDR1 is SGHAT and CDR2 is FQDESV in the germline V gene (reference sequence). The CDR3 DNA reads as TGTGCCAGCAGCGAAACCACAGGGGATAGCTACAATGAGCAGTTCTTC. This encodes CASSETTGDSYNEQFF.

The table lists this clonotype with a few counts. The chain has TRBV9 and TRBJ1-2; no firm D call. Germline CDR1 is SGDLS and CDR2 is YYNGEE. This CDR3 spans 17 amino acids. Trimming cost V 4 bases and J 8 bases, with 27 bases left between them. CDR3 sequence: CASSPRGVDPLPGGYTF. CDR3 nucleotides: TGTGCCAGCAGCCCCCGTGGTGTGGACCCCTTACCGGGAGGCTACACCTTC.

This clonotype was seen only a few times. V gene TRBV4-1 combines with J gene TRBJ2-3; D is undetermined. Trimming took 3 bases from V and 5 from J, leaving 6 bases between them. The germline CDR1 and CDR2 sequences are MGHRA and YSYEKL. The CDR3 totals 12 residues. Here the CDR3 reads CASSHYGDTQYF. The CDR3 coding sequence is TGCGCCAGCAGCCACTACGGAGATACGCAGTATTTT.

The chain has TRBV7-9 and TRBJ1-1, with D perhaps TRBD1 (5 bases). The V gene lost 3 bases and the J gene lost 4 bases, with 15 bases spanning the gap. Germline CDR1 is SEHNR and CDR2 is FQNEAQ (reference sequence). CDR3 length: 15 amino acids. The DNA for the CDR3 is TGTGCCAGCAGCTTGGGGCAGAGCAGCGGCACTGAAGCTTTCTTT. Translation: CASSLGQSSGTEAFF.

The V call is TRBV9, the J call TRBJ2-3; 15 bases are a match to TRBD2. J gave up 6 bases and V 3 bases, and 8 bases lay outside the gene matches. The CDR3 runs to 17 residues. From germline, CDR1 is SGDLS and CDR2 YYNGEE. The CDR3 DNA follows: TGTGCCAGCAGCGCGATGGGACTAGCGGGGGGCCTCGATACGCAGTATTTT. Its translation: CASSAMGLAGGLDTQYF.

The chain links TRBV2 to TRBJ2-1, with no clear D. Looked up from germline, CDR1 is SNHLY and CDR2 is FYNNEI. This CDR3 region has 10 residues. Trimming cost V 7 bases and J 9 bases, with 7 bases left between them. The CDR3 spells CASKIVEQFF. CDR3 in DNA: TGTGCCAGCAAGATCGTTGAGCAGTTCTTC.

This chain joins TRBV29-1 and TRBJ2-5; no definite D call. Germline CDR1 is SQVTM and CDR2 is ANQGSEA. The CDR3 totals 12 residues. Trimming stripped 5 bases from V and 1 base from J, with 8 bases between. The CDR3 DNA follows: TGCAGCGTTCAGGCGGTCCAAGAGACCCAGTACTTC. Amino acid sequence: CSVQAVQETQYF. The variable domain in full, with the rest retrieved from reference TRBV29-1 and TRBJ2-5, is SAVISQKPSRDICQRGTSLTIQCQVDSQVTMMFWYRQQPGQSLTLIATANQGSEATYESGFVIDKFPISRPNLTFSTLTVSNMSPEDSSIYLCSVQAVQETQYFGPGTRLLVL.